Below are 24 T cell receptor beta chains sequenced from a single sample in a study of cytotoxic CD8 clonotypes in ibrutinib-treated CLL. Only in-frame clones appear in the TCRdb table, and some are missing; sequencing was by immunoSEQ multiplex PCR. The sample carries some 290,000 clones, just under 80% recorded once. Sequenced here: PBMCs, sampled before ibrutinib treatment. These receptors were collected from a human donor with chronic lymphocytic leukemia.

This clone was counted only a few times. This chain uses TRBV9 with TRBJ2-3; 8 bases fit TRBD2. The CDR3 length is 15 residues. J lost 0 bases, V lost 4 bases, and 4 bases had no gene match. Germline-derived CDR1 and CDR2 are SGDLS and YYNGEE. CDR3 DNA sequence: TGTGCCAGCAGCCCCCGACTAGCGAGCACAGATACGCAGTATTTT. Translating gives CASSPRLASTDTQYF.

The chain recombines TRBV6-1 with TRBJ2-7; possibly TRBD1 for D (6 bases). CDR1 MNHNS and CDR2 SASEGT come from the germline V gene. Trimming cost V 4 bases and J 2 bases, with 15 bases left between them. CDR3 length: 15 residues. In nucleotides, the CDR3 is TGTGCCAGCAGTGTGTGGTACAGGGAAACCTACGAGCAGTACTTC. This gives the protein CASSVWYRETYEQYF.

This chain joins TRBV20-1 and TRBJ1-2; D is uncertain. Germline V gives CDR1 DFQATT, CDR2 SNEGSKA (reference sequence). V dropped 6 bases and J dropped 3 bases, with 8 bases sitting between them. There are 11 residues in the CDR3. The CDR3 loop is CSAKGDYGYTF. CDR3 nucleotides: TGCAGTGCCAAAGGAGACTATGGCTACACCTTC.

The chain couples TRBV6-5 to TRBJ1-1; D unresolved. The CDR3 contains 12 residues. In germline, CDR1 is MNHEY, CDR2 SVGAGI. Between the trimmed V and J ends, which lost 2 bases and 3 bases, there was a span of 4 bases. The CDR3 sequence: CASSYRDTEAFF. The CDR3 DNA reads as TGTGCCAGCAGTTACCGTGACACTGAAGCTTTCTTT.

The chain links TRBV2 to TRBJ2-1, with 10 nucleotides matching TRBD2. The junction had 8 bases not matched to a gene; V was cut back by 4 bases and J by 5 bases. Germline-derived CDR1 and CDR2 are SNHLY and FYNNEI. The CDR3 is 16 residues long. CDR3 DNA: TGTGCCAGCAGTGCATGGACTAGCGGAGCCAACAATGAGCAGTTCTTC. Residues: CASSAWTSGANNEQFF.

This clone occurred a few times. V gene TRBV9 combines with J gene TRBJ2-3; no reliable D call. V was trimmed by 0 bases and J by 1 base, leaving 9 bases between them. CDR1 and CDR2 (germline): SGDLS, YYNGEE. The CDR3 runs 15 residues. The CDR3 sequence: CASSVVPLGTDTQYF. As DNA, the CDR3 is TGTGCCAGCAGCGTAGTTCCACTGGGCACAGATACGCAGTATTTT.

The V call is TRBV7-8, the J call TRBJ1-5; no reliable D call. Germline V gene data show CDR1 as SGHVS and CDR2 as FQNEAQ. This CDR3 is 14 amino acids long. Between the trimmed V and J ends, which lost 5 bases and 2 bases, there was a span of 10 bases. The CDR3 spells CASSDQARNQPQHF. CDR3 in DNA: TGTGCCAGCAGCGACCAGGCTCGCAATCAGCCCCAGCATTTT.

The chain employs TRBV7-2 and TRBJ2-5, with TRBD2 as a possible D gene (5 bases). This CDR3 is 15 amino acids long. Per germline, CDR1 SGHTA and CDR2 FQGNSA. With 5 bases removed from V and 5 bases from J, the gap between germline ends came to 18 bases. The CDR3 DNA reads TGTGCCAGCAGCGTGAATAGTGGGAGTTTCGAGACCCAGTACTTC. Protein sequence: CASSVNSGSFETQYF.

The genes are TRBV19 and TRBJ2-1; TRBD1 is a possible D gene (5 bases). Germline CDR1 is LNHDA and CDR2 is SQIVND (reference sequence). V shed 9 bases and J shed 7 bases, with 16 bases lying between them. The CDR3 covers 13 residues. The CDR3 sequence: CASSQRGTNEQFF. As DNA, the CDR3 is TGTGCCAGCAGCCAAAGGGGAACGAATGAGCAGTTCTTC.

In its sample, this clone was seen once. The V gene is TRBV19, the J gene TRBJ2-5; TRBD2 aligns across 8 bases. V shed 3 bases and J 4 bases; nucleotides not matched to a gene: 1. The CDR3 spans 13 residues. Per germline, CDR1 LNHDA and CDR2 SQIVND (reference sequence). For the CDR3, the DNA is TGTGCCAGTAGTATGGCGGGAGGAGAGACCCAGTACTTC. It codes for CASSMAGGETQYF. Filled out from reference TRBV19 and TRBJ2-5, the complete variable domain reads DGGITQSPKYLFRKEGQNVTLSCEQNLNHDAMYWYRQDPGQGLRLIYYSQIVNDFQKGDIAEGYSVSREKKESFPLTVTSAQKNPTAFYLCASSMAGGETQYFGPGTRLLVL.

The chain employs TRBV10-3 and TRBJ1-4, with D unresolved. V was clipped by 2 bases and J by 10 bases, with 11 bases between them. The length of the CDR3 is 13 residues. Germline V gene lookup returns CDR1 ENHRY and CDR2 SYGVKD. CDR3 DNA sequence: TGTGCCATCAGTGAGGCGCGGGATGGAAAACTGTTTTTT. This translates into CAISEARDGKLFF.

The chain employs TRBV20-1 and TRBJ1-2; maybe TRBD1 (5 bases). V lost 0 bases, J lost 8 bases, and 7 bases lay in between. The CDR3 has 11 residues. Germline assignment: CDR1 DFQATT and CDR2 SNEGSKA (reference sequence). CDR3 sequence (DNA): TGCAGTGCTAGAGAAGGGGTCGGCTACACCTTC. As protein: CSAREGVGYTF.

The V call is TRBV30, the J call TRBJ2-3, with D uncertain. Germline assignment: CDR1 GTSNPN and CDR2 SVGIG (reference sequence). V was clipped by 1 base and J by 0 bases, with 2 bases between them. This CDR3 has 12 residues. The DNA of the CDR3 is TGTGCCTGGAGTGCTAGCACAGATACGCAGTATTTT. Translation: CAWSASTDTQYF.

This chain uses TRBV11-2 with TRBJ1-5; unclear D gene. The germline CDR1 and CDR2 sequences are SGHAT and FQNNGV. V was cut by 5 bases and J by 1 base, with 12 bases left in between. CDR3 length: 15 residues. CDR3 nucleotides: TGTGCCAGCAGCCCGGACGGCTTAAGCAATCAGCCCCAGCATTTT. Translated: CASSPDGLSNQPQHF.

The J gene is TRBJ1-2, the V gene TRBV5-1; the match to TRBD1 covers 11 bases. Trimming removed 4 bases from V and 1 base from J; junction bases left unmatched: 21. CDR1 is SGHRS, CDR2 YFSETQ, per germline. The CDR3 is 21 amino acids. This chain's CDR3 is CASSGWRDRGTERDHNYGYTF. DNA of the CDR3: TGCGCCAGCAGCGGATGGCGGGACAGGGGGACCGAACGGGACCATAACTATGGCTACACCTTC. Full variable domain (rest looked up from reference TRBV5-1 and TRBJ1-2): KAGVTQTPRYLIKTRGQQVTLSCSPISGHRSVSWYQQTPGQGLQFLFEYFSETQRNKGNFPGRFSGRQFSNSRSEMNVSTLELGDSALYLCASSGWRDRGTERDHNYGYTFGSGTRLTVV.

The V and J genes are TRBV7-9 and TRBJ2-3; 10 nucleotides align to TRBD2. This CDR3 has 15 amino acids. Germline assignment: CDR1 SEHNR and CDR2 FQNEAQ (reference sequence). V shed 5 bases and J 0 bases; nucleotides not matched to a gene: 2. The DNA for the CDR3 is TGTGCCAGCAGCCGGACTAGCGGTAGCACAGATACGCAGTATTTT. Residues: CASSRTSGSTDTQYF. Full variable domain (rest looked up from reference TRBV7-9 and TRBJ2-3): DTGVSQNPRHKITKRGQNVTFRCDPISEHNRLYWYRQTLGQGPEFLTYFQNEAQLEKSRLLSDRFSAERPKGSFSTLEIQRTEQGDSAMYLCASSRTSGSTDTQYFGPGTRLTVL.

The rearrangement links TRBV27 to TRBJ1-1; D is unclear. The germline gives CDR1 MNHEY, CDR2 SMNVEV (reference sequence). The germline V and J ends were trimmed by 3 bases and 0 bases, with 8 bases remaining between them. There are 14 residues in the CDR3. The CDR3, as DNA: TGTGCCAGCAGTTTGCGAGCTATGAACACTGAAGCTTTCTTT. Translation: CASSLRAMNTEAFF.

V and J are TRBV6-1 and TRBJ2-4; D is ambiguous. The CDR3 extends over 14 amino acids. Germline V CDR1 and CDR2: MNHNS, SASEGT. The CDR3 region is CALWPQLAKNIQYF. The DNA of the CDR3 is TGTGCGCTCTGGCCTCAACTAGCCAAAAACATTCAGTACTTC.

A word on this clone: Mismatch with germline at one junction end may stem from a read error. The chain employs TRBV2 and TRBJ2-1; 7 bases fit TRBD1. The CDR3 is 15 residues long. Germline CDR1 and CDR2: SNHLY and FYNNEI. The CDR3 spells CASREDREYYNEQFF. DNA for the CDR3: TGTGCCAGCAGGGAAGACAGGGAATACTACAATGAGCAGTTCTTC. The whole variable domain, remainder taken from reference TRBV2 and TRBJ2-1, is EPEVTQTPSHQVTQMGQEVILRCVPISNHLYFYWYRQILGQKVEFLVSFYNNEISEKSEIFDDQFSVERPDGSNFTLKIRSTKLEDSAMYFCASREDREYYNEQFFGPGTRLTVL.

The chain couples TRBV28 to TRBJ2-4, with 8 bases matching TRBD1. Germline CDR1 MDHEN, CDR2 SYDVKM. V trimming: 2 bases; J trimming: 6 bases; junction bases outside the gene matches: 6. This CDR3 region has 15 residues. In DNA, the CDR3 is TGTGCCAGCAGTTTAGGTGGGACAGGCGGAAACATTCAGTACTTC. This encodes CASSLGGTGGNIQYF. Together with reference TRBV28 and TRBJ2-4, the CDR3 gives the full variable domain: DVKVTQSSRYLVKRTGEKVFLECVQDMDHENMFWYRQDPGLGLRLIYFSYDVKMKEKGDIPEGYSVSREKKERFSLILESASTNQTSMYLCASSLGGTGGNIQYFGAGTRLSVL.

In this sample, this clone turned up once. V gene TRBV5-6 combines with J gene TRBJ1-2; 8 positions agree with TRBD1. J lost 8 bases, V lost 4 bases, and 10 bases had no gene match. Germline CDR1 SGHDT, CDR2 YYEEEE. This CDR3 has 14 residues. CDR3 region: CASSLLGTGWGYTF. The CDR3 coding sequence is TGTGCCAGCAGCCTACTAGGGACAGGCTGGGGCTACACCTTC.

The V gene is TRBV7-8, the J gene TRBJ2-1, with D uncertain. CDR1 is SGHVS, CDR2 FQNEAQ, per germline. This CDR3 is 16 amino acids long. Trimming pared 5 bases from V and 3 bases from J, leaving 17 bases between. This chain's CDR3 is CASSPGRITNYNEQFF. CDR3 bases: TGTGCCAGCAGCCCGGGTCGGATAACAAACTACAATGAGCAGTTCTTC.

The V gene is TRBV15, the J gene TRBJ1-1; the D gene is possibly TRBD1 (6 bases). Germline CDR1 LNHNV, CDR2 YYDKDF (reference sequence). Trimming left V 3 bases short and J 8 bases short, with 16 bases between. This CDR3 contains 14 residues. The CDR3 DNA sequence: TGTGCCACCAGCAGGGACAGAGAGGGTTCGGAAGCTTTCTTT. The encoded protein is CATSRDREGSEAFF. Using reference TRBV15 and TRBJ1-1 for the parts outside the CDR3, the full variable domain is DAMVIQNPRYQVTQFGKPVTLSCSQTLNHNVMYWYQQKSSQAPKLLFHYYDKDFNNEADTPDNFQSRRPNTSFCFLDIRSPGLGDTAMYLCATSRDREGSEAFFGQGTRLTVV.

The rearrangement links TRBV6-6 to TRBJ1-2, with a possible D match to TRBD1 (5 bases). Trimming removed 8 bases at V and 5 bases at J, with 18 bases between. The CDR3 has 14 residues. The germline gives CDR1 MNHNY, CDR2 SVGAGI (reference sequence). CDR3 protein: CASVTYGGGYGYTF. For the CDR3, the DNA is TGTGCCAGCGTCACCTACGGGGGAGGATATGGCTACACCTTC.